The TCR beta chain under discussion was sequenced for a study of T cells in Graves' hyperthyroidism and ophthalmopathy. TCR beta CDR3 regions were amplified from RNA. Initially, a first-round RT-PCR of the TCR CDR3 employed the HTBI primer set. Using its own MiXCR run on the multiplex PCR reads, TCRdb lists one record per CDR3 protein. The sample holds about 360,000 distinct CDR3 sequences; less than 15% are singletons and the top ten take 9% to 9.5%. Study-level points and caveats: Researchers report that a 13 V-J model separated ophthalmopathy from stable hyperthyroidism. Most clonotypes expanded in thyroid above 0.001 were likewise present in blood.

This clonotype has only one observation. Antigen unknown. This could be a read error, since a much larger clone is one nucleotide away. CDR3 size: 14 residues. Per the germline V gene, CDR1 is SGHNT and CDR2 is YENEEA. Trimming took off 6 bases at V and 7 bases at J, with 19 bases between the two ends. The sequence derives from a woman between 18 and 29 years old with Graves' hyperthyroidism. The chain combines TRBV11-3 with TRBJ2-7, with D perhaps TRBD1 or TRBD2 (6 bases each). What was sequenced was blood. The CDR3 region has the DNA TGTGCCAGCAGTTGGGTAACGGGGGCGGGTGAGCAGTACTTC. Translation: CASSWVTGAGEQYF.